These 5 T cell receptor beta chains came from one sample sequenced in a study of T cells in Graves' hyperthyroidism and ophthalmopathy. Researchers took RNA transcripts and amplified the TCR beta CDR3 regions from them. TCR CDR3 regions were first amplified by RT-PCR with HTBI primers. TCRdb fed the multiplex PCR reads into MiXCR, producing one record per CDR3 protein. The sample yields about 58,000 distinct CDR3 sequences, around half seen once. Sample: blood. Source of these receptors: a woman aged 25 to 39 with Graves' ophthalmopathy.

This CDR3 reads CSARLQDYGYTEAFF. CDR3 DNA: TGCAGTGCTAGACTACAGGATTATGGCTACACTGAAGCTTTCTTT. The chain combines TRBV20-1 with TRBJ1-1; D is perhaps TRBD1 (5 bases). CDR1 DFQATT and CDR2 SNEGSKA come from the germline V gene (reference sequence). The CDR3 is 15 amino acids. V gave up 2 bases and J gave up 3 bases, with 16 bases separating them.

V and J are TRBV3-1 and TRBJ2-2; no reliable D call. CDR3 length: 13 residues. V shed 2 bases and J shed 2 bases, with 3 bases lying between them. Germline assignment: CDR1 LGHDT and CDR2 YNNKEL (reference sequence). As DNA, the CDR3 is TGTGCCAGCAGCCAATTAAACACCGGGGAGCTGTTTTTT. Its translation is CASSQLNTGELFF.

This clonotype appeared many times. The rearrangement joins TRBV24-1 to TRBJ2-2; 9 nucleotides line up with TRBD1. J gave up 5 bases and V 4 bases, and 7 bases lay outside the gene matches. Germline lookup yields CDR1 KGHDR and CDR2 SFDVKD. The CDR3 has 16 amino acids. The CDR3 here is CATSEPGQGYTGELFF. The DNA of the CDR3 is TGTGCCACCAGTGAGCCGGGACAGGGATATACCGGGGAGCTGTTTTTT.

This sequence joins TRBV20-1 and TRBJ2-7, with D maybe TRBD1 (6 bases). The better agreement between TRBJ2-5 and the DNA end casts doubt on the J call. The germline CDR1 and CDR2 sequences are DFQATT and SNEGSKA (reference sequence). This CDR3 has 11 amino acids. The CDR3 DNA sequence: TGCAGTGCTAGGACAGGAGAGACCCAGTACTTC. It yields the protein CSARTGETQYF.

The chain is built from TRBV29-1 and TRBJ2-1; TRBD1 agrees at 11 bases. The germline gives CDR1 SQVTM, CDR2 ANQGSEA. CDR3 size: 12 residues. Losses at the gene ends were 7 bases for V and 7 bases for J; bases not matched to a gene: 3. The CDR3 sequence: CSGTGGLNEQFF. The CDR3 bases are TGCAGCGGGACAGGGGGCTTAAATGAGCAGTTCTTC.